These 5 T cell receptor beta chains originate from one sample sequenced in a study of shared clonotypes between healthy human individuals. Naive CD8 isolation took CD45RO-negative cells positively selected for CCR7 and excluded terminally differentiated effector memory CD45RA+ cells. Clones were read by immunoSEQ multiplex PCR, and TCRdb kept only the in-frame ones, dropping some. The sample contains just over 2,000,000 clones, approximately 94% of which appear only once. The sequenced sample consisted of naive CD8+ T cells sorted from blood. These receptors were taken from a man in his late teens or twenties in good health.

The chain links TRBV10-2 to TRBJ1-4; 7 bases align to TRBD1. Germline CDR1 reads WSHSY; CDR2 reads SAAADI. The V segment lost 2 bases and the J segment 5 bases; nucleotides outside the gene matches: 2. The CDR3 covers 14 residues. The CDR3 bases are TGCGCCAGCAGTGAGGACAGGGTCAATGAAAAACTGTTTTTT. Protein product: CASSEDRVNEKLFF.

The chain links TRBV19 to TRBJ2-3; D ambiguous. Germline-derived CDR1 and CDR2 are LNHDA and SQIVND (reference sequence). There are 15 residues in the CDR3. V was clipped by 3 bases and J by 2 bases, with 12 bases between them. The CDR3 loop is CASSISSVYTDTQYF. CDR3 DNA sequence: TGTGCCAGTAGTATTTCCAGCGTGTACACAGATACGCAGTATTTT.

This chain uses TRBV5-1 with TRBJ1-1; D remains unclear. The CDR3 spans 14 residues. CDR1 is SGHRS and CDR2 is YFSETQ in the germline V gene. With 3 bases removed from V and 2 bases from J, the gap between germline ends came to 11 bases. The CDR3: CASSSASPNTEAFF. For the CDR3, the DNA is TGCGCCAGCAGCTCCGCATCCCCCAACACTGAAGCTTTCTTT.

The CDR3 bases are TGCAGCGTGGACCTGAATGGGGAGCAGTACTTC. This sequence encodes CSVDLNGEQYF. The rearrangement links TRBV29-1 to TRBJ2-7; no reliable D call. This CDR3 spans 11 amino acids. Germline V CDR1 and CDR2: SQVTM, ANQGSEA. The V end lost 6 bases, the J end lost 7 bases, and 13 bases lay between the germline ends.

This sequence joins TRBV2 and TRBJ2-7; no definite D call. The CDR3 has 12 amino acids. V gave up 2 bases and J gave up 3 bases, with 5 bases separating them. In germline, CDR1 is SNHLY, CDR2 FYNNEI. CDR3 amino acids: CASSETSYEQYF. CDR3 coding DNA: TGTGCCAGCAGTGAAACGAGCTACGAGCAGTACTTC.